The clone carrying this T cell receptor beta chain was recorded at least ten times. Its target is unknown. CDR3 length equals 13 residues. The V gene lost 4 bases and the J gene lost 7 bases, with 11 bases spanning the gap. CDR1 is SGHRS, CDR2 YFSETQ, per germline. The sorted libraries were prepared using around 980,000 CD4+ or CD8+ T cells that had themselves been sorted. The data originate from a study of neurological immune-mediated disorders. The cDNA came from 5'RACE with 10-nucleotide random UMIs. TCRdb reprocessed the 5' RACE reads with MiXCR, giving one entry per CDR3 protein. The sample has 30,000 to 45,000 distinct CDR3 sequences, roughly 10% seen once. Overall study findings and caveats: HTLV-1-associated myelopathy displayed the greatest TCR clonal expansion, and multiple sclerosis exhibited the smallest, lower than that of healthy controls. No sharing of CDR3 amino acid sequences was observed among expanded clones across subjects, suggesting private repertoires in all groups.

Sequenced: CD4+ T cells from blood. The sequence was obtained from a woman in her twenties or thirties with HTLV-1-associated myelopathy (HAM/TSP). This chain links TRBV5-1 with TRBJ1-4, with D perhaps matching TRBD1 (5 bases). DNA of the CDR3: TGCGCCAGCAGCCGGGGCTTGGGTGAAAAACTGTTTTTT. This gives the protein CASSRGLGEKLFF.